This T cell receptor (beta chain) was documented in a study of blood T cell repertoires in COVID-19. The germline gives CDR1 MGHDK, CDR2 SYGVNS. The CDR3 length is 15 residues. V lost 2 bases and J lost 0, with 10 bases in between. This clone was counted a single time. Assay used: immunoSEQ multiplex PCR; TCRdb lists only in-frame clones, some missing. Of roughly 190,000 clones in the sample, about 88% were seen once. The receptor was isolated from a woman in her thirties or forties who had recovered from COVID-19. The sequenced sample was peripheral blood. V is TRBV25-1 and J is TRBJ1-1, with D maybe TRBD1 (6 bases). This CDR3 reads CASSEQGNMNTEAFF. The CDR3 region has the DNA TGTGCCAGCAGTGAACAGGGGAATATGAACACTGAAGCTTTCTTT. Complete variable domain (other parts from reference TRBV25-1 and TRBJ1-1): EADIYQTPRYLVIGTGKKITLECSQTMGHDKMYWYQQDPGMELHLIHYSYGVNSTEKGDLSSESTVSRIRTEHFPLTLESARPSHTSQYLCASSEQGNMNTEAFFGQGTRLTVV.